This T cell receptor (beta chain) was captured in a study of identifying expanded T cells in peripheral blood. Note on this clone: Antigen: not known.

Healthy donors had no documented immune events, such as infections, while sampled. Sequenced by immunoSEQ multiplex PCR; TCRdb stores in-frame clones only, minus some. The sample has about 78,000 clones, 84% seen once. This CDR3 is 13 amino acids long. Points from the study as a whole: Over around two and four weeks, about 16 and 20 clones changed, versus around 1.1 between replicates.

Source material: blood. The V and J genes are TRBV12-2 and TRBJ1-2; the tabulated D call, TRBD1, remains unverified against the DNA. TRBV12-2 is reported as a pseudogene. This clonotype was obtained from a person aged 18 to 70 in good health. The CDR3 DNA follows: TGTGCAAGTCGCTTAGAACAGGGATGTGGCTACACCTTC. It is translated as CASRLEQGCGYTF.